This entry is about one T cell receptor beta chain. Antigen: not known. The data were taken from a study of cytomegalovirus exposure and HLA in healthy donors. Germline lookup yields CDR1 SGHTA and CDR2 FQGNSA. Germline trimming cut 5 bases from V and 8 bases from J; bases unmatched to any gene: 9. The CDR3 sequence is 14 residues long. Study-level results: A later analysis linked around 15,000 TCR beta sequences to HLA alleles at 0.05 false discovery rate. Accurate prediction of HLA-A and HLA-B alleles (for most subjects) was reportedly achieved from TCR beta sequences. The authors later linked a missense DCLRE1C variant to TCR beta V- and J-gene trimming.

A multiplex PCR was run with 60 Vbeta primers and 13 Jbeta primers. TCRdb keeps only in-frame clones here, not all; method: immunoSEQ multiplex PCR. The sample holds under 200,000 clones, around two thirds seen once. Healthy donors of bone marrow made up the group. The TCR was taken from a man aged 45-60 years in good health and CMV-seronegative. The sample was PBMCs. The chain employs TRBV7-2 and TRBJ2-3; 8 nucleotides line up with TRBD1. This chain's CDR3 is CASSPGGGHGTQYF. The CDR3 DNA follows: TGTGCCAGCAGCCCAGGGGGCGGCCATGGTACGCAGTATTTT.